The T cell receptor (beta chain) described here comes from a study of CD8+CD57+ T cells in acquired aplastic anemia. Points from the study as a whole: A set of around 30 CD8+ CDR3 sequences was shared between patients and controls, and these sequences appeared highly expressed in patients.

Concerning this clonotype itself: Antigen specificity is unknown.

Genomic DNA provided the template from which TCR beta VDJ and CDR3 profiles were obtained. TCRdb recomputed calls from the reads with MiXCR, one row per CDR3 protein. Of more than 150,000 distinct CDR3 sequences in the sample, 45% to 60% were seen once. V lost 0 bases, J lost 7 bases, and 6 bases lay in between. Germline CDR1 reads DFQATT; CDR2 reads SNEGSKA (reference sequence). There are 11 residues in the CDR3. Patients sequenced had flow cytometry evidence of CD8+CD57+ cell expansion. Every patient presented with severe acquired aplastic anemia. This receptor was taken from a human donor with aplastic anemia. Sequenced material: sorted CD4+, CD8+, or CD8+CD57+ T cells (not recorded which) from PBMCs. The genes are TRBV20-1 and TRBJ1-1; D uncertain. CDR3 sequence: CSARDLGEAFF. In DNA, the CDR3 is TGCAGTGCTAGAGATCTCGGTGAAGCTTTCTTT.